The next 8 T cell receptor beta chains were all read from a single sample in a study of T-cell memory formation after mild COVID-19 (dated by TCRdb to the early 2020s). Preparation of the library involved 5' RACE. TCRdb shows the sequencer as Illumina NovaSeq 6000. The public reads were run again by TCRdb, first through fastp at Q25 and then through MiXCR, and only productive beta chains were kept. Each CDR3 protein appears once, grouped with its most common genes and DNA. This sample is represented by 550,000 to 600,000 distinct CDR3 sequences; around a sixth of them were singletons. The ten largest make up about 8.1% of the sample. Sample: PBMCs or a T cell subset sorted from them (not recorded which). These TCRs come from an adult woman who had mild COVID-19 (a few samples of this study predate the infection). The sample titles of this study are shuffled in the database, so cell type and time point are left out; the donor was told from shared clones.

The chain combines TRBV11-2 with TRBJ1-2; D is possibly TRBD1 (5 bases). Germline values: CDR1 SGHAT, CDR2 FQNNGV. The CDR3 consists of 15 residues. V lost 5 bases and J lost 3, with 16 bases in between. The CDR3: CASSPIAGHHYGYTF. The CDR3 DNA is TGTGCCAGCAGCCCTATTGCCGGACACCACTATGGCTACACCTTC. The whole variable domain, filled in from reference TRBV11-2 and TRBJ1-2, reads EAGVAQSPRYKIIEKRQSVAFWCNPISGHATLYWYQQILGQGPKLLIQFQNNGVVDDSQLPKDRFSAERLKGVDSTLKIQPAKLEDSAVYLCASSPIAGHHYGYTFGSGTRLTVV.

This clonotype has more than one count but fewer than ten. The chain joins TRBV13 to TRBJ2-4; 8 bases line up with TRBD1. With V trimmed by 5 bases and J by 1 base, 7 bases remained unmatched. This CDR3 has 16 residues. In germline, CDR1 is PRHDT, CDR2 FYEKMQ (reference sequence). The CDR3 here is CASSPGQGRAKNIQYF. In nucleotides, the CDR3 is TGTGCCAGCAGCCCCGGACAGGGAAGGGCCAAAAACATTCAGTACTTC. Variable domain in full (rest from reference TRBV13 and TRBJ2-4): AAGVIQSPRHLIKEKRETATLKCYPIPRHDTVYWYQQGPGQDPQFLISFYEKMQSDKGSIPDRFSAQQFSDYHSELNMSSLELGDSALYFCASSPGQGRAKNIQYFGAGTRLSVL.

This clonotype has more than one count but fewer than ten. The chain employs TRBV7-8 and TRBJ2-7, with 10 bases matching TRBD2. V lost 5 bases and J lost 2; bases outside the gene matches: 6. Germline V gene data show CDR1 as SGHVS and CDR2 as FQNEAQ. The CDR3 loop spans 15 amino acids. This CDR3 reads CASSPGLARTYEQYF. In DNA form, the CDR3 reads TGTGCCAGCAGCCCGGGACTAGCGCGAACCTACGAGCAGTACTTC.

This clonotype was seen only a few times. The CDR3 DNA follows: TGTGCCAGCAGCTTGGAACAGGGGTTCCTCTACAATGAGCAGTTCTTC. Residues: CASSLEQGFLYNEQFF. The rearrangement joins TRBV5-5 to TRBJ2-1; TRBD1 matches 7 bases. This CDR3 comprises 16 residues. V shed 0 bases and J 3 bases; nucleotides not matched to a gene: 6. The germline CDR1 and CDR2 sequences are SGHKS and YYEKEE (reference sequence). The full variable domain, its missing parts supplied by reference TRBV5-5 and TRBJ2-1, is DAGVTQSPTHLIKTRGQQVTLRCSPISGHKSVSWYQQVLGQGPQFIFQYYEKEERGRGNFPDRFSARQFPNYSSELNVNALLLGDSALYLCASSLEQGFLYNEQFFGPGTRLTVL.

In its sample, this clonotype was seen a few times. The chain joins TRBV24-1 to TRBJ2-1; D is possibly TRBD2 (6 bases). The CDR3 covers 17 residues. Germline CDR1 reads KGHDR; CDR2 reads SFDVKD. V lost 2 bases to trimming and J lost 7 bases, with 20 bases between them. This CDR3 reads CATSDSLPGTGGNEQFF. For the CDR3, the DNA is TGTGCCACCAGTGATTCGCTTCCCGGGACTGGGGGGAATGAGCAGTTCTTC.

This clonotype was observed a handful of times. V usage is TRBV29-1 and J usage is TRBJ2-2; tentatively, D is TRBD1 (6 bases). This CDR3 is built from 14 residues. Germline V gene data show CDR1 as SQVTM and CDR2 as ANQGSEA. Trimming took 6 bases from V and 1 from J, leaving 12 bases between them. The CDR3 protein is CSVGEDRNTGELFF. In nucleotides, the CDR3 is TGCAGCGTGGGCGAGGACAGGAACACCGGGGAGCTGTTTTTT.

The genes are TRBV2 and TRBJ1-5; tentatively, D is TRBD1 (6 bases). The CDR3 has 14 amino acids. The germline CDR1 and CDR2 sequences are SNHLY and FYNNEI. Trimming left V 4 bases short and J 3 bases short, with 10 bases between. CDR3 protein: CASSGTGNNQPQHF. Written as DNA, the CDR3 is TGTGCCAGCAGTGGTACAGGGAACAATCAGCCCCAGCATTTT.

The chain has TRBV12-5 and TRBJ1-3; D is uncertain. This CDR3 is 12 amino acids long. Trimming took 6 bases from V and 7 from J, leaving 10 bases between them. Germline CDR1 and CDR2: LGHNT and FRNRAP. CDR3 protein: CASGLDWNTIYF. CDR3 nucleotides: TGTGCTAGTGGCCTCGATTGGAACACCATATATTTT.